The table lists the clone carrying this T cell receptor beta chain with many counts. Unique molecular identifiers were present on the cDNA, and a universal primer site came from template switching. TCRdb reprocessed the 5' RACE reads via MiXCR and lists one record per CDR3 protein. Here the sample spans hundreds of thousands of distinct CDR3 sequences, around 6.1% being singletons. This sample is part of a study of identical twins. Healthy Caucasian donors formed the entire cohort. The CDR3 is 15 residues long. The V gene end was trimmed by 5 bases and the J gene end by 3 bases; junction bases not matched to a gene: 8. The germline V gene encodes CDR1 MNHEY and CDR2 SMNVEV (reference sequence).

Sequencing input: naive T cells sorted from blood. This chain links TRBV27 with TRBJ2-3; 7 nucleotides agree with TRBD2. The source of this sequence is a man aged 18-30 years in good health. CDR3 sequence reads: CASSKGLPATDTQYF. CDR3 bases: TGTGCCAGCAGTAAGGGACTACCGGCGACAGATACGCAGTATTTT.